This T cell receptor (beta chain) was retrieved from a study of OX40 agonist ivuxolimab in advanced cancers. Across the whole study: Age averaged around 58 years (range about 20 to 79), and 82.7% were male.

V lost 8 bases to trimming and J lost 9 bases, with 11 bases between them. The CDR3 has 11 residues. In germline, CDR1 is MNHEY, CDR2 SVGAGI. Profiling relied on immunoSEQ multiplex PCR, and the TCRdb table lists in-frame clones only, not all of them. The sample includes just over 30,000 clones, more than 75% of them seen just once. The chain recombines TRBV6-5 with TRBJ2-1; D is perhaps TRBD1 (5 bases). The TCR comes from an adult with an advanced solid tumor such as melanoma, head and neck, liver or kidney cancer. The sample here was CD4+ or CD8+ T cells sorted from blood, taken in a trial of the OX40 agonist ivuxolimab. DNA of the CDR3: TGTGCCAGCGGGAATAGGGGTGAGCAGTTCTTC. Translation gives CASGNRGEQFF.